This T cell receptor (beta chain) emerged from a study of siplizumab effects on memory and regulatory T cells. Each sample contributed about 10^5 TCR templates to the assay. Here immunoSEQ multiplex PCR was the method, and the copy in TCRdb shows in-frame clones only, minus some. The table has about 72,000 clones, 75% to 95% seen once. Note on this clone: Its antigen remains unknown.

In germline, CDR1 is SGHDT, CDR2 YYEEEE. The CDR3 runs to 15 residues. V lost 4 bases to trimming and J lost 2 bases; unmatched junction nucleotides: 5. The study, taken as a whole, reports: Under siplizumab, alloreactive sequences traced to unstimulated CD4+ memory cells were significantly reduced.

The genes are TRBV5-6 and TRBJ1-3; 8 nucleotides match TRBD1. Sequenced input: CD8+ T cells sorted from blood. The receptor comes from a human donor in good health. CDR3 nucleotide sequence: TGTGCCAGCAGCCGAGGGACAGGAACTGGAAACACCATATATTTT. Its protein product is CASSRGTGTGNTIYF.